The rows below give T cell receptor beta chains drawn from one sample of a study of blood T cell repertoires in COVID-19. Sequenced by immunoSEQ multiplex PCR; TCRdb stores in-frame clones only, minus some. The repertoire has about 130,000 clones, around nine tenths of them found once; the top ten carry about an eighth. Sequencing input: peripheral blood. The source of these receptors is a woman in her 70s with COVID-19, enrolled during active disease. CDR3s include the opening cysteine and the closing phenylalanine or tryptophan. Fields, in order: clone size, J gene, D gene, V gene, CDR3 DNA, CDR3 protein. A D gene is named only where the DNA matches it firmly. Clone size is given for some rows only: seen once, a few or many times, or a class if the clone is expanded.

abundance: NA
j_gene: TRBJ2-1
d_gene: TRBD2
v_gene: TRBV11-2
CDR3nt: TGTGCCAGCAGCTTACGACTGATAACGGGACTAGGGTACAATGAGCAGTTCTTC
CDR3aa: CASSLRLITGLGYNEQFF

abundance: NA
j_gene: TRBJ1-3
d_gene: TRBD1
v_gene: TRBV7-9
CDR3nt: TGTGCCAGCAGCACCGGACAGGTCTCTGGAAACACCATATATTTT
CDR3aa: CASSTGQVSGNTIYF

abundance: NA
j_gene: TRBJ1-4
d_gene: TRBD1
v_gene: TRBV5-1
CDR3nt: TGCGCCAGCAGCTTGGAACAGGGGGCTGAAAAACTGTTTTTT
CDR3aa: CASSLEQGAEKLFF

abundance: NA
j_gene: TRBJ2-7
d_gene: NA
v_gene: TRBV19
CDR3nt: TGTGCCAGTAGTATCCAACAGAATTACTACGAGCAGTACTTC
CDR3aa: CASSIQQNYYEQYF

abundance: once
j_gene: TRBJ2-2
d_gene: NA
v_gene: TRBV11-3
CDR3nt: TGTGCCAGCAGCTCCCGAGGGGGACAAACCACCGGGGAGCTGTTTTTT
CDR3aa: CASSSRGGQTTGELFF

abundance: NA
j_gene: TRBJ1-4
d_gene: TRBD1
v_gene: TRBV3-1/TRBV3-2
CDR3nt: TGTGCCAGCAGCCAAGGCACAGGGGCCATTGAAAAACTGTTTTTT
CDR3aa: CASSQGTGAIEKLFF

abundance: NA
j_gene: TRBJ1-5
d_gene: NA
v_gene: TRBV5-1
CDR3nt: TGCGCCAGCAGCTTGGATGGTACAGAAAATCAGCCCCAGCATTTT
CDR3aa: CASSLDGTENQPQHF

abundance: NA
j_gene: TRBJ2-5
d_gene: TRBD2
v_gene: TRBV7-2
CDR3nt: TGTGCCAGCAGCCCCCGGGTAGCGGGGGAAGAGACCCAGTACTTC
CDR3aa: CASSPRVAGEETQYF

abundance: NA
j_gene: TRBJ2-5
d_gene: NA
v_gene: TRBV6-5
CDR3nt: TGTGCCAGCAGTTCCCGGGAGCAAGAGACCCAGTACTTC
CDR3aa: CASSSREQETQYF

abundance: NA
j_gene: TRBJ1-3
d_gene: NA
v_gene: TRBV6-1
CDR3nt: TGTGCCAGCAGTGAATCTAGTCTTGGCTGGTTTGGAAACACCATATATTTT
CDR3aa: CASSESSLGWFGNTIYF

abundance: once
j_gene: TRBJ2-4
d_gene: TRBD1
v_gene: TRBV6-6
CDR3nt: TGTGCCAGCAGCTCCAGACAGGGAATAGCCAAAAACATTCAGTACTTC
CDR3aa: CASSSRQGIAKNIQYF

abundance: NA
j_gene: TRBJ2-7
d_gene: TRBD1
v_gene: TRBV5-1
CDR3nt: TGCGCCAGCAGCTTTTACGGACAGGGGTCCCCTTACGAGCAGTACTTC
CDR3aa: CASSFYGQGSPYEQYF

abundance: NA
j_gene: TRBJ2-2
d_gene: NA
v_gene: TRBV20-1
CDR3nt: TGCAGTGCCCGGTCTTTTGGGGAGCTGTTTTTT
CDR3aa: CSARSFGELFF

abundance: NA
j_gene: TRBJ1-2
d_gene: NA
v_gene: TRBV28
CDR3nt: TGTGCCAGCAGGGGGGCGACAGTCTATGGCTACACCTTC
CDR3aa: CASRGATVYGYTF

abundance: NA
j_gene: TRBJ1-2
d_gene: NA
v_gene: TRBV10-3
CDR3nt: TGTGCCATCATGCGGGGTTTTCAGGACTATGGCTACACCTTC
CDR3aa: CAIMRGFQDYGYTF

abundance: NA
j_gene: TRBJ2-7
d_gene: TRBD1
v_gene: TRBV10-3
CDR3nt: TGTGCCGTTGCTCCGGGACAGGGGATCTACGAGCAGTACTTC
CDR3aa: CAVAPGQGIYEQYF

abundance: once
j_gene: TRBJ2-7
d_gene: TRBD1
v_gene: TRBV10-3
CDR3nt: TGTGCCATCAGCGGGACAGGGGCCCCCTACGAGCAGTACTTC
CDR3aa: CAISGTGAPYEQYF

abundance: NA
j_gene: TRBJ2-2
d_gene: NA
v_gene: TRBV6-2/TRBV6-3
CDR3nt: TGTGCCAGCAGTTACGGGCAGGGAATCACCGGGGAGCTGTTTTTT
CDR3aa: CASSYGQGITGELFF

abundance: NA
j_gene: TRBJ1-2
d_gene: NA
v_gene: TRBV25-1
CDR3nt: TGTGCCAGCAGCGGTGGGGGGAACTATGGCTACACCTTC
CDR3aa: CASSGGGNYGYTF

abundance: NA
j_gene: TRBJ1-1
d_gene: NA
v_gene: TRBV6-1
CDR3nt: TGTGCCAGCAGTGAATACCACGCCAGGGGAATCCTCCAAGAAGCTTTCTTT
CDR3aa: CASSEYHARGILQEAFF

abundance: NA
j_gene: TRBJ1-4
d_gene: NA
v_gene: TRBV5-4
CDR3nt: TGTGCCAGCAGCAAAGGCGGAACTGGGAATGAAAAACTGTTTTTT
CDR3aa: CASSKGGTGNEKLFF

abundance: NA
j_gene: TRBJ1-2
d_gene: NA
v_gene: TRBV12-3/TRBV12-4
CDR3nt: TGTGCCACGGTTAGTTACTCTATCTATGGCTACACCTTC
CDR3aa: CATVSYSIYGYTF

abundance: NA
j_gene: TRBJ2-7
d_gene: NA
v_gene: TRBV2
CDR3nt: TGTGCCAGCAGTGACACCTACGAGCAGTACTTC
CDR3aa: CASSDTYEQYF

abundance: NA
j_gene: TRBJ1-1
d_gene: NA
v_gene: TRBV6-5
CDR3nt: TGTGCCAGCAGCGCGGCGGGGATAAACACTGAAGCTTTCTTT
CDR3aa: CASSAAGINTEAFF

abundance: once
j_gene: TRBJ2-2
d_gene: NA
v_gene: TRBV7-9
CDR3nt: TGTGCCAGCAGCTTGCAGGGGACGATGAACACCGGGGAGCTGTTTTTT
CDR3aa: CASSLQGTMNTGELFF

abundance: NA
j_gene: TRBJ1-1
d_gene: NA
v_gene: TRBV20-1
CDR3nt: TGCAGTGCTAGTGCAGGATCGGGGGTTAATGCTGAAGCTTTCTTT
CDR3aa: CSASAGSGVNAEAFF

abundance: NA
j_gene: TRBJ2-5
d_gene: NA
v_gene: TRBV5-1
CDR3nt: TGCGCCAGCAGCCCCGGGGTACCTCCAAGTGAGACCCAGTACTTC
CDR3aa: CASSPGVPPSETQYF

abundance: NA
j_gene: TRBJ2-7
d_gene: NA
v_gene: TRBV19
CDR3nt: TGTGCCAGTAGTGGGGGCAGCCGGGCCGGATCCTACGAGCAGTACTTC
CDR3aa: CASSGGSRAGSYEQYF

abundance: NA
j_gene: TRBJ1-4
d_gene: NA
v_gene: TRBV14
CDR3nt: TGTGCCAGCAGCCAAGATCGGGGGATCAACGGTGAAAAACTGTTTTTT
CDR3aa: CASSQDRGINGEKLFF